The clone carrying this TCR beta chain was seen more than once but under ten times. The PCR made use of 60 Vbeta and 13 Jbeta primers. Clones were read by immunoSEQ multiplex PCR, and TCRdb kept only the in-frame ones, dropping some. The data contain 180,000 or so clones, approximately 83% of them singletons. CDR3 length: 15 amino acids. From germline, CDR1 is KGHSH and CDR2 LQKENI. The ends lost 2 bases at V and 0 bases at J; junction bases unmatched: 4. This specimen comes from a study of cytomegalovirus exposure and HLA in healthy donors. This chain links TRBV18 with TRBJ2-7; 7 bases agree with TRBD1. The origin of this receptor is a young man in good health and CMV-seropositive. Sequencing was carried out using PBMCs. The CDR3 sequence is CASSPDRARSYEQYF. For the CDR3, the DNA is TGTGCCAGCTCACCAGACAGGGCCCGCTCCTACGAGCAGTACTTC.